This T cell receptor (beta chain) emerged from a study of cytomegalovirus exposure and HLA in healthy donors. Whole-study results and caveats: Excluded were some V segments that proved indistinguishable, including TRBV6-2 and TRBV6-3. Researchers counted around 160 TCR beta chains as cytomegalovirus-associated. A missense variant in DCLRE1C was later tied to TCR beta V- and J-gene trimming.

Of note for this clone: No antigen is known for it.

The germline V gene encodes CDR1 SGHDT and CDR2 YYEEEE. The length of the CDR3 is 18 residues. V lost 0 bases and J lost 1; bases outside the gene matches: 11. In the PCR, 60 Vbeta and 13 Jbeta primers were used. Original analysis: A later analysis counted 80 million or so unique TCR beta chains, about 10 million shared. Clones were sequenced by immunoSEQ multiplex PCR, and TCRdb holds only the in-frame ones, with some missing. That table supplies the V and J calls and clone size; D and trimming were determined from the DNA. This sample has 100,000 to 150,000 clones, with around 70% found just once. The TCR originated in a human donor in good health. The material sequenced was PBMCs. The rearrangement uses TRBV5-6 and TRBJ2-3; the match to TRBD2 covers 7 bases. CDR3 DNA: TGTGCCAGCAGCTTGGGGGGTAGCGGGCGAATACGCACAGATACGCAGTATTTT. It encodes CASSLGGSGRIRTDTQYF. Together with reference TRBV5-6 and TRBJ2-3, the CDR3 gives the full variable domain: DAGVTQSPTHLIKTRGQQVTLRCSPKSGHDTVSWYQQALGQGPQFIFQYYEEEERQRGNFPDRFSGHQFPNYSSELNVNALLLGDSALYLCASSLGGSGRIRTDTQYFGPGTRLTVL.